The 6 T cell receptor beta chains given below trace back to one sample, sequenced in a study of tissue T cells after allogeneic stem cell transplantation. Only in-frame clones appear in the TCRdb table, and some are missing; sequencing was by immunoSEQ multiplex PCR. The profile shows 7,500 to 10,000 clones, roughly 60% of them singletons. The input for sequencing was tissue from the jejunum, taken at autopsy. These receptors were taken from a woman between 18 and 49 years old with breast cancer.

The chain employs TRBV7-8 and TRBJ1-4; tentatively, D is TRBD1 (6 bases). Germline CDR1 and CDR2: SGHVS and FQNEAQ. This CDR3 region has 17 residues. Deletions cut 0 bases from V and 4 bases from J, with 15 bases between. The CDR3 DNA sequence: TGTGCCAGCAGCTTAGCGCCGGTGTGGACAGATAATGAAAAACTGTTTTTT. Translation: CASSLAPVWTDNEKLFF.

The chain joins TRBV19 to TRBJ2-5; a weak D match, TRBD2 (6 bases). Trimming shortened V by 6 bases and J by 0 bases, and 8 bases separated the two germline ends. The CDR3 spans 13 residues. Germline V gene lookup returns CDR1 LNHDA and CDR2 SQIVND (reference sequence). CDR3 in amino acids: CASSPGDQETQYF. CDR3 DNA sequence: TGTGCCAGTAGCCCGGGGGACCAAGAGACCCAGTACTTC.

This CDR3 reads CATSVVTGGNTIYF. DNA for the CDR3: TGTGCCACCAGTGTAGTGACAGGCGGAAACACCATATATTTT. J is TRBJ1-3 and V is TRBV24-1; possible D gene TRBD1, 6 bases. Trimming removed 5 bases from V and 4 bases from J, with 11 bases in between. The CDR3 consists of 14 residues. The V gene's germline CDR1 is KGHDR and CDR2 SFDVKD.

This rearrangement joins TRBV5-6 to TRBJ2-3; 12 bases agree with TRBD2. The CDR3 runs 16 residues. Unmatched junction bases numbered 5, after V lost 3 bases and J lost 3 bases. Germline loops: CDR1 SGHDT, CDR2 YYEEEE. The CDR3 bases are TGTGCCAGCAGCTGGCGGACTAGCGGGACAACAGATACGCAGTATTTT. This encodes CASSWRTSGTTDTQYF.

The chain combines TRBV18 with TRBJ1-2; D not certain. The CDR3 length is 14 residues. CDR1 is KGHSH, CDR2 LQKENI, per germline. V gave up 0 bases and J gave up 4 bases, with 9 bases separating them. The CDR3, as DNA: TGTGCCAGCTCACCACCCGCCAGCAGCTATGGCTACACCTTC. Translation: CASSPPASSYGYTF.

The rearrangement uses TRBV25-1 and TRBJ2-1, with 8 bases fitting TRBD1. V shed 9 bases and J 0 bases; nucleotides not matched to a gene: 16. The CDR3 sequence is 18 residues long. The germline V gene has CDR1 MGHDK and CDR2 SYGVNS. The chain's CDR3 is CASTPGQDFLNSYNEQFF. The CDR3 DNA is TGTGCCAGTACTCCGGGACAGGACTTTCTCAACTCCTACAATGAGCAGTTCTTC.